Described below is a single TCR beta chain sequence and its context. The antigen is undetermined. Other DNA variants within this sample encode the same CDR3. This sample was taken from a study of shared clonotypes between healthy human individuals. Whole-study context: Donors were two women and a few men aged 18 to 49.

For sorted subsets, 150 to 200 ng DNA per replicate equaled about 31,000 T cell genomes. Assay: immunoSEQ multiplex PCR; the TCRdb copy retains only in-frame clones and omits some. The sample records 2 million to 3 million clones, approximately 94% being singletons. This CDR3 is built from 14 residues. After removal of 1 base from V and 4 bases from J, the junction contained 0 bases not matched to a gene. Germline assignment: CDR1 SNHLY and CDR2 FYNNEI. Study conclusions and caveats: Sharing across a few donors was seen in 4% to 6.5% of naive CD4 clonotypes. Across subsets, estimated richness was generally greater for naive than for memory populations.

V is TRBV2 and J is TRBJ1-5; 8 positions match TRBD1. The TCR originated in a man aged 18 to 35 in good health. Some clones in this sample may be carry-over from other donors' samples. Sequencing used naive CD4+ T cells from PBMCs. Subset defined: CD45RA+ positively selected. CDR3 in amino acids: CASSEGTGNQPQHF. The CDR3 coding sequence is TGTGCCAGCAGTGAAGGGACAGGGAATCAGCCCCAGCATTTT.